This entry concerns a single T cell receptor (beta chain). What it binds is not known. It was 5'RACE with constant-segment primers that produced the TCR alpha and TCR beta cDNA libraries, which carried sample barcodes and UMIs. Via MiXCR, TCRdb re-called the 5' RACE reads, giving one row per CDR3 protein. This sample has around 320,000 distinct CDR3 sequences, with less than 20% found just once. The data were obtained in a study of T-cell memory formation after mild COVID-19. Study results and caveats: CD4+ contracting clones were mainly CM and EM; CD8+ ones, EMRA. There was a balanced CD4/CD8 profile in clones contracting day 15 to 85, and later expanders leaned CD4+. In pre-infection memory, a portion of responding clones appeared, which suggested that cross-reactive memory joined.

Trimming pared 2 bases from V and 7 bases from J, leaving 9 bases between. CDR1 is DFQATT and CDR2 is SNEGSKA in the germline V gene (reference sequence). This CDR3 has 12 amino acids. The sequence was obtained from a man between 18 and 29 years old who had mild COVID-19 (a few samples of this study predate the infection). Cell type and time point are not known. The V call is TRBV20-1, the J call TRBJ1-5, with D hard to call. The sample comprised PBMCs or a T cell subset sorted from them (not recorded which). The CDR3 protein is CSARTALQPQHF. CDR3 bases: TGCAGTGCTAGAACGGCTCTCCAGCCCCAGCATTTT.